This paragraph covers one T cell receptor (beta chain) sequence. Its antigen is unidentified. These data belong to a study of cytomegalovirus exposure and HLA in healthy donors. Study results and limitations: In a later analysis, across HLA loci, associated TCR counts were highest for DRB1, lowest for HLA-C. The study put 150 or so TCR beta chains on its list as cytomegalovirus-associated. Later analysis identified several of the most significant clusters that appeared linked to common viral pathogens.

Use of 60 Vbeta and 13 Jbeta primers characterized the PCR. Only in-frame clones appear in the TCRdb table, and some are missing; sequencing was by immunoSEQ multiplex PCR. Of over 100,000 clones listed, roughly four fifths are singletons. The junction had 8 bases not matched to a gene; V was cut back by 2 bases and J by 13 bases. CDR3 length equals 15 residues. CDR1 and CDR2 from the germline V gene are MDHEN and SYDVKM. The sequenced sample consisted of PBMCs. V is TRBV28 and J is TRBJ1-6, with 10 bases identical to TRBD1. The TCR originated in a male donor in good health and CMV-seronegative. CDR3 DNA: TGTGCCAGCAGTTTAACCGGGACAGGGGCAAGGCCCCTCCACTTT. It specifies CASSLTGTGARPLHF.